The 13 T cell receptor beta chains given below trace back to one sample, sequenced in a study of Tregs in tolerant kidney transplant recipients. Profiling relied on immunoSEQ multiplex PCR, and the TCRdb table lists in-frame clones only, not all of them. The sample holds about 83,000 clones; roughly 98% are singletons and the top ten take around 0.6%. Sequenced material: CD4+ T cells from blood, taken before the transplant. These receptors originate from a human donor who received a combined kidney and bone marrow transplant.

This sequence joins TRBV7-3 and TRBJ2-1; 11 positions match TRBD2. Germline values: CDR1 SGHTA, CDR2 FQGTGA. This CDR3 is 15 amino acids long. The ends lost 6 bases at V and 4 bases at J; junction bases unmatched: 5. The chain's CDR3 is CASRYGTSGYNEQFF. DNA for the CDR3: TGTGCCAGCAGGTACGGGACTAGCGGTTACAATGAGCAGTTCTTC.

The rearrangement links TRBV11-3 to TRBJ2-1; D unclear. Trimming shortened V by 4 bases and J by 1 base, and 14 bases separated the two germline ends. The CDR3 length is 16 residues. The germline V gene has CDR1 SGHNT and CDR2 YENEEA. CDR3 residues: CASSSMVSRSYNEQFF. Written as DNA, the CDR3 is TGTGCCAGCAGCTCAATGGTTTCTAGATCCTACAATGAGCAGTTCTTC.

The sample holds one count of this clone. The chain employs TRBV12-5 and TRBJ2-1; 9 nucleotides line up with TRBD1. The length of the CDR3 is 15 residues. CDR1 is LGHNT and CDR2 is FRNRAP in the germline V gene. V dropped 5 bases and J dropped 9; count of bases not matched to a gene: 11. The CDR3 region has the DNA TGTGCTAGTGGTAAAAGGACAGGGGAGGGGACTGAGCAGTTCTTC. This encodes CASGKRTGEGTEQFF.

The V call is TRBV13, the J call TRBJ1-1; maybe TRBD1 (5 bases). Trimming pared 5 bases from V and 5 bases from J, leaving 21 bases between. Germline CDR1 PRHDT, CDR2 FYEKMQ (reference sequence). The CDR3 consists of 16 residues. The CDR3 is CASSRPGHPGRTEAFF. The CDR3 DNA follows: TGTGCCAGCAGCCGACCCGGACACCCCGGGAGGACTGAAGCTTTCTTT.

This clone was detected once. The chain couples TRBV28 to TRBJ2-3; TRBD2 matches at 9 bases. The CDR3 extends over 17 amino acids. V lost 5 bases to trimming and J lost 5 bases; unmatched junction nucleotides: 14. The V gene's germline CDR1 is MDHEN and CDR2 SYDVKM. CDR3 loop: CASSPKTGTSYRDTQYF. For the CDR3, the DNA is TGTGCCAGCAGTCCCAAGACCGGGACTAGCTATCGAGATACGCAGTATTTT.

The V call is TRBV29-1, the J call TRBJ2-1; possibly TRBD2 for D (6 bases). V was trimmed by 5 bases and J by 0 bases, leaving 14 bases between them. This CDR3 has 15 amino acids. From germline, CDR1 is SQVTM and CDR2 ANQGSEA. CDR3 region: CSVPLPGSSYNEQFF. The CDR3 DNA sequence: TGCAGCGTTCCCTTGCCCGGGAGCTCCTACAATGAGCAGTTCTTC.

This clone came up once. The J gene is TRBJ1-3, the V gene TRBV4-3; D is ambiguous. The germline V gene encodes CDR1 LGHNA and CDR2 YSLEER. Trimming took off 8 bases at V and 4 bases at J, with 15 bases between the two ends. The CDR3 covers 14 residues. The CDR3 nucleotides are TGCGCCAGCGGTTACGGGCCGGGGGGAAACACCATATATTTT. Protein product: CASGYGPGGNTIYF.

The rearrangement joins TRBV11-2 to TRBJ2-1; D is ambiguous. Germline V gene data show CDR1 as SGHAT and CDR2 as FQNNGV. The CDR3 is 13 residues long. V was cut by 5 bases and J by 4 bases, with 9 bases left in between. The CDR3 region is CASSLPPYNEQFF. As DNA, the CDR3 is TGTGCCAGCAGCCTACCCCCTTACAATGAGCAGTTCTTC.

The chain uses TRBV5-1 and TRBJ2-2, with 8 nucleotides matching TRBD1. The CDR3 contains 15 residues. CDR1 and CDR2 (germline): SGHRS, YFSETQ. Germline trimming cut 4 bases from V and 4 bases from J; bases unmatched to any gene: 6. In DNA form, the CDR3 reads TGCGCCAGCAGCACGGACAGGGTGGGCACCGGGGAGCTGTTTTTT. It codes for CASSTDRVGTGELFF.

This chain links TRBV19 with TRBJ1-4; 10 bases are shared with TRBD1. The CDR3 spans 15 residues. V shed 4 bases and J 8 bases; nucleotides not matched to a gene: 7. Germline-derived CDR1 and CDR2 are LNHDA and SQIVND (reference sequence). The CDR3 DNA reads TGTGCCAGTAGTAATACCGGGACAGGGGAGGAAAAACTGTTTTTT. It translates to CASSNTGTGEEKLFF.

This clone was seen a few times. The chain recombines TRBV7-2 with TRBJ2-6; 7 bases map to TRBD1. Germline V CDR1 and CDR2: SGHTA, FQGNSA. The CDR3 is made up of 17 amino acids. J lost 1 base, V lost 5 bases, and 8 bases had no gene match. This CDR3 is CASSPRLGQSGANVLTF. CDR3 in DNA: TGTGCCAGCAGCCCTAGATTGGGACAGTCTGGGGCCAACGTCCTGACTTTC.

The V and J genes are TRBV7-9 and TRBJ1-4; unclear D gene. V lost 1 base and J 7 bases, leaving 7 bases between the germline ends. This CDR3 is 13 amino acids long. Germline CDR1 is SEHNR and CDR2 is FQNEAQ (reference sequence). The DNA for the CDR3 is TGTGCCAGCAGCTTAGGAGGGAGTGAAAAACTGTTTTTT. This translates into CASSLGGSEKLFF. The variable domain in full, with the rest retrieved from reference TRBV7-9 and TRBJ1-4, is DTGVSQNPRHKITKRGQNVTFRCDPISEHNRLYWYRQTLGQGPEFLTYFQNEAQLEKSRLLSDRFSAERPKGSFSTLEIQRTEQGDSAMYLCASSLGGSEKLFFGSGTQLSVL.

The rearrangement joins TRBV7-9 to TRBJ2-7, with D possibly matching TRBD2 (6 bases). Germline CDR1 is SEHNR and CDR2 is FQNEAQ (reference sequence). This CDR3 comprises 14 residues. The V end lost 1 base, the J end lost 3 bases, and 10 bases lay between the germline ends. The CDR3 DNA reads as TGTGCCAGCAGCTTAGAAGGAGGGATCTACGAGCAGTACTTC. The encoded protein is CASSLEGGIYEQYF.